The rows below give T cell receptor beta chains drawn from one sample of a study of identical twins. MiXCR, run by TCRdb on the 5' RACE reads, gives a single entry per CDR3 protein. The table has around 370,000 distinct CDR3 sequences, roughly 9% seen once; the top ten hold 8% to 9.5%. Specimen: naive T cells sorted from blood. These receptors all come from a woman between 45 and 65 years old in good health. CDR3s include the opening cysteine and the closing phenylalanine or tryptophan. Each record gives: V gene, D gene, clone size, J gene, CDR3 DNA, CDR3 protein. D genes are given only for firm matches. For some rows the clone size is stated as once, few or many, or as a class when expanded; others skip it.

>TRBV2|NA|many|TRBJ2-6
TGTGCCAGCAGTGGTGTGCGTGTTGGGGCCAACGTCCTGACTTTC
CASSGVRVGANVLTF
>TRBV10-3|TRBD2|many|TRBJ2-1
TGTGCCATCAGGCCCGGGACTAGCGGGAGCTATGAGCAGTTCTTC
CAIRPGTSGSYEQFF
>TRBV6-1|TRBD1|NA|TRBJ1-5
TGTGCCAGCAGTTCATTCACCGGGACAGGGAAAGGTCAGCCCCAGCATTTT
CASSSFTGTGKGQPQHF
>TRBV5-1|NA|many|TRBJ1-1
TGCGCCAGCAGCCCCTTTCGTCCGAACACTGAAGCTTTCTTT
CASSPFRPNTEAFF
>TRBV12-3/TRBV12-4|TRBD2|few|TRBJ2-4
TGTGCCAGCAGTAGATCCGGACTAGCGGTCGCCCTCCGAAACATTCAGTACTTC
CASSRSGLAVALRNIQYF
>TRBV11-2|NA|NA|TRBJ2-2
TGTGCCACGGGGGATCAGGCGGGTACCGGGGAGCTGTTTTTT
CATGDQAGTGELFF
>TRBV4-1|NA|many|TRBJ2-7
TGCGCCAGCAGCCAAGGGCCCAAGGGACCTTTAAACCCCTACGAGCAGTACTTC
CASSQGPKGPLNPYEQYF
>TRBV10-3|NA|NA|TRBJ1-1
TGTGCCATCAGCAGAAAGGGAAACTTGAACACTGAAGCTTTCTTT
CAISRKGNLNTEAFF
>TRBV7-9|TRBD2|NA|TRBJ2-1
TGTGCCAGCAGCTCGACCTTAGCGGGAGCGGGGGACAATGAGCAGTTCTTC
CASSSTLAGAGDNEQFF
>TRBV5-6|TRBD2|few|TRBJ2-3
TGTGCCAGCAGCGGTGGGGTAGGACTAGCGGGAGGGCTATCGCCAGATACGCAGTATTTT
CASSGGVGLAGGLSPDTQYF
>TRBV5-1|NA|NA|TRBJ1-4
TGCGCCAGCAGATCTGGACACCACAATGAAAAACTGTTTTTT
CASRSGHHNEKLFF
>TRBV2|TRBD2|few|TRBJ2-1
TGTGCCAGCTTCTACATTTCTAGCGGGAGATACAATGAGCAGTTCTTC
CASFYISSGRYNEQFF
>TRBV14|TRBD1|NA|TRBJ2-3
TGTGCCAGCAGCCAAACAGGGGGCAGAGATACGCAGTATTTT
CASSQTGGRDTQYF
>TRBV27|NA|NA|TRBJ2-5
TGTGCCAGCAGTTTCAGGCACCAAGGAGAGACCCAGTACTTC
CASSFRHQGETQYF
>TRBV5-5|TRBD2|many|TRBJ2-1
TGTGCCAGCGGGGAGGGCCCCCACAATGAGCAGTTCTTC
CASGEGPHNEQFF
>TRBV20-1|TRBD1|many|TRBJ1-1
TGCAGTGCGAGGAGGAGGGGGCTGAACACTGAAGCTTTCTTT
CSARRRGLNTEAFF
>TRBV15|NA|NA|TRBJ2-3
TGTGCCACCAGCAAGACAGAGACTAGCACAGATACGCAGTATTTT
CATSKTETSTDTQYF
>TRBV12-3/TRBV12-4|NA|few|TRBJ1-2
TGTGCCAGCAGTTTGGAGGATGGTATTGGCTACACCTTC
CASSLEDGIGYTF
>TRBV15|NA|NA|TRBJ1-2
TGTGCCACCAGCAGAGATCGAGGATATGGCTACACCTTC
CATSRDRGYGYTF
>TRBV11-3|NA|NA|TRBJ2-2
TGTGCCAGCAGCTTAGAGGTGGCGCGGGAGCTGTTTTTT
CASSLEVARELFF